This is a list of T cell receptor beta chains from one sample in a study of Tregs in tolerant kidney transplant recipients. Sequencing was performed with immunoSEQ multiplex PCR; in TCRdb, only in-frame clones are kept and a portion is missing. The sample contains 90,000 or so clones, approximately 93% of which appear only once. This specimen consisted of CD4+ T cells from blood (PBMCs), obtained 12 months after the transplant. The receptors were sampled from a human patient who received a combined kidney and bone marrow transplant. Some T cells may originate from the graft donor. The CDR3 runs from the conserved cysteine through the conserved F or W. The D gene is left open where the match is weak. Expanded clones get a size class; other rows say once, few or many, or leave the size out.

v_gene	abundance	j_gene	d_gene	len	CDR3nt	CDR3aa
TRBV6-5	.	TRBJ2-5	TRBD1	15	TGTGCCAGCAGTTACAGAAAAACAGGGGAAGAGACCCAGTACTTC	CASSYRKTGEETQYF
TRBV7-9	few	TRBJ2-6	.	17	TGTGCCAGCAGCTTAGGGCTCGGAGTCTCTGGGGCCAACGTCCTGACTTTC	CASSLGLGVSGANVLTF
TRBV7-3	.	TRBJ2-1	TRBD2	16	TGTGCCAGCAGCCCCTCGAGGACTAGCGGGAGGGATGAGCAGTTCTTC	CASSPSRTSGRDEQFF
TRBV10-2	.	TRBJ2-7	TRBD1	16	TGCGCCAGCAGTGGTATACCGGGACAGGGGGCTTACGAGCAGTACTTC	CASSGIPGQGAYEQYF
TRBV4-3	.	TRBJ2-7	.	15	TGCGCCAGCAGCCAAGACTGGGACACCTTCTACGAGCAGTACTTC	CASSQDWDTFYEQYF
TRBV30	.	TRBJ2-7	TRBD2	14	TGTGCCTGGAGTGTCGGCCTAGCGGGACGCGAGCAGTACTTC	CAWSVGLAGREQYF
TRBV7-7	.	TRBJ2-1	.	14	TGTGCCAGCAGCTTAAACGGAGTTTTGAATGAGCAGTTCTTC	CASSLNGVLNEQFF
TRBV11-1	.	TRBJ2-5	.	15	TGTGCCAGCAGTATCCGAGCGGCCTTACAAGAGACCCAGTACTTC	CASSIRAALQETQYF
TRBV18	once	TRBJ2-7	TRBD1	16	TGTGCCAGCTCACCATCCCGGGACAGAAGCTCCTACGAGCAGTACTTC	CASSPSRDRSSYEQYF
TRBV29-1	.	TRBJ2-1	TRBD1	19	TGCAGCGTCCCGACATCGGGACAGGGTAGATTACTATCCTACAATGAGCAGTTCTTC	CSVPTSGQGRLLSYNEQFF
TRBV9	.	TRBJ2-7	.	15	TGTGCCAGCAGCCCTCGATGGGAGAGCTCCTACGAGCAGTACTTC	CASSPRWESSYEQYF
TRBV5-1	.	TRBJ2-7	TRBD1	15	TGCGCCAGCAGCTTGGCCGGGACAGGAGCCTACGAGCAGTACTTC	CASSLAGTGAYEQYF
TRBV7-3	.	TRBJ2-2	.	16	TGTGCCAGCAGCTTAACCCAACAGGGACCGGGTTCGGAGCTGTTTTTT	CASSLTQQGPGSELFF
TRBV14	.	TRBJ1-6	.	16	TGTGCCAGCAGCCAATCATTCCGGGTACGTAATTCCCCCCTCCACTTT	CASSQSFRVRNSPLHF
TRBV19	.	TRBJ1-6	TRBD1	15	TGTGCCAGTAGGCAGACAGGGATCTATAATTCCCCCCTCCACTTT	CASRQTGIYNSPLHF
TRBV9	.	TRBJ1-6	.	13	TGTGCCAGCAGCCAAGGGGCAAATTCACCCCTCCACTTT	CASSQGANSPLHF
TRBV7-6	.	TRBJ2-3	TRBD2	21	TGTGCCAGCAGCCGCCGTCCCATGGGGACTAGCGGGGGGCCCTACACAGATACGCAGTATTTT	CASSRRPMGTSGGPYTDTQYF
TRBV5-1	.	TRBJ2-7	TRBD2	18	TGCGCCAGCAGCGGTACCTTGAGACTAGCGGGAGTAGCCTACGAGCAGTACTTC	CASSGTLRLAGVAYEQYF
TRBV9	once	TRBJ2-3	TRBD1	18	TGTGCCAGCAGCGTTCGCACGCCCGGGACAGGCAGCACAGATACGCAGTATTTT	CASSVRTPGTGSTDTQYF
TRBV2	.	TRBJ2-5	.	15	TGTGCCAGCAGTGAAGCACCGACTATCCAAGAGACCCAGTACTTC	CASSEAPTIQETQYF
TRBV9	.	TRBJ2-5	TRBD2	16	TGTGCCAGCAGCGAGAGGGCAAGCGGGAGGCGAGAGACCCAGTACTTC	CASSERASGRRETQYF
TRBV4-1	.	TRBJ1-5	TRBD1	16	TGCGCCAGCAGCCGACCGGGACAGGGGCAGGGTCAGCCCCAGCATTTT	CASSRPGQGQGQPQHF
TRBV7-2	.	TRBJ1-5	.	15	TGTGCCAGCAGCTTATCCGGGGGTGGGGGTCAGCCCCAGCATTTT	CASSLSGGGGQPQHF
TRBV29-1	.	TRBJ2-1	.	12	TGCAGCGTTGACTCCCCTCGCGGGGAGCAGTTCTTC	CSVDSPRGEQFF
TRBV2	few	TRBJ2-7	TRBD1	12	TGTGCCAGCACTACAGGGGGCTACGAGCAGTACTTC	CASTTGGYEQYF
TRBV19	.	TRBJ1-6	.	15	TGTGCCAGTAGTATACAACAGGGCGATAATTCACCCCTCCACTTT	CASSIQQGDNSPLHF
TRBV2	.	TRBJ2-1	TRBD2	14	TGTGCCAGCAGTGACACTAGCGGGATCAATGAGCAGTTCTTC	CASSDTSGINEQFF
TRBV6-6	.	TRBJ2-1	TRBD1	15	TGTGCCAGCAGTCACGGGACAGGGGGATACAATGAGCAGTTCTTC	CASSHGTGGYNEQFF
TRBV27	.	TRBJ1-2	.	13	TGTGCCAGCAGTTTAGGGACAAATTATGGCTACACCTTC	CASSLGTNYGYTF
TRBV30	.	TRBJ2-2	TRBD2	14	TGTGCCTGGAGCCGGACTAGCCGCACCGGGGAGCTGTTTTTT	CAWSRTSRTGELFF
TRBV28	.	TRBJ2-7	TRBD1	14	TGTGCCAGCACACGGGACAGGGGAGCCGACGAGCAGTACTTC	CASTRDRGADEQYF
TRBV5-4	.	TRBJ2-7	.	15	TGTGCCAGCAGCGGCCAACCGGGAACTACCTACGAGCAGTACTTC	CASSGQPGTTYEQYF
TRBV5-1	.	TRBJ2-2	TRBD1	16	TGCGCCAGCAGCTTGGCCCGGGACAGCTACACCGGGGAGCTGTTTTTT	CASSLARDSYTGELFF
TRBV7-2	.	TRBJ2-1	TRBD2	16	TGTGCCAGCAGCACTCGACTAGCGGGGGGTAGGAATGAGCAGTTCTTC	CASSTRLAGGRNEQFF
TRBV19	.	TRBJ1-2	.	14	TGTGCCAGTAGTCCTCAACTAAAGGACTATGGCTACACCTTC	CASSPQLKDYGYTF
TRBV7-2	.	TRBJ1-5	.	15	TGTGCCAGCAGCCCCGACGGGGGGGGTCCTCAATCGAAGCATTTT	CASSPDGGGPQSKHF
TRBV5-6	.	TRBJ1-4	.	15	TGTGCCAGCAGCTTGGCCCTAGGGCGGGATGAAAAACTGTTTTTT	CASSLALGRDEKLFF
TRBV5-6	.	TRBJ1-2	.	13	TGTGCCAGCAGCCCAGACGGGAGAGGTGGCTACACCTTC	CASSPDGRGGYTF
TRBV7-9	once	TRBJ1-4	.	18	TGTGCCAGCAGCTTATATACAGGGAAAGGGGCCCTTAATGAAAAACTGTTTTTT	CASSLYTGKGALNEKLFF
TRBV18	.	TRBJ2-7	TRBD2	15	TGTGCCAGCGCCGGGGGGGGTAGCCGCGCCTACGAGCAGTACTTC	CASAGGGSRAYEQYF
TRBV19	.	TRBJ1-5	TRBD1	14	TGTGCCAGTGGACAGGGTTTCCTAAGTCAGCCCCAGCATTTT	CASGQGFLSQPQHF
TRBV18	.	TRBJ1-1	.	14	TGTGCCAGCTCACCATGGAGGGCCGAAGGAGAAGCTTTCTTT	CASSPWRAEGEAFF
TRBV7-2	.	TRBJ2-2	.	16	TGTGCCAGCAGCTTACGTGTACAGCAGAACACCGGGGAGCTGTTTTTT	CASSLRVQQNTGELFF
TRBV5-1	.	TRBJ1-5	.	15	TGCGCCAGCAGACCCGGCCTAGGTCTCTATCAGCCCCAGCATTTT	CASRPGLGLYQPQHF
TRBV5-4	.	TRBJ2-5	TRBD2	16	TGTGCCAGCAGCCGTGGACTAGCGGGGGCCCAAGAGACCCAGTACTTC	CASSRGLAGAQETQYF
TRBV11-2	.	TRBJ2-5	.	12	TGTGCCAGCAGCTTAGGGTTCGGGACCCAGTACTTC	CASSLGFGTQYF
TRBV10-3	.	TRBJ1-1	.	13	TGTGCCATCAGTGACAACAAAGACACTGAAGCTTTCTTT	CAISDNKDTEAFF
TRBV6-1	.	TRBJ2-4	.	15	TGTGCCAGCAGTGTTTCTCAGAGGTCAGGGAACATTCAGTACTTC	CASSVSQRSGNIQYF
TRBV12-5	.	TRBJ1-2	.	10	TGTGCTAGTGAGCGTGGAGGCTACACCTTC	CASERGGYTF
TRBV6-6	.	TRBJ2-1	TRBD1	15	TGTGCCAGCAGCCGAGCGACAGGGGAATTCGATGAGCAGTTCTTC	CASSRATGEFDEQFF
TRBV27	.	TRBJ1-1	.	17	TGTGCCAGCAGTTTATCAACCAGGCTGACCATGAACACTGAAGCTTTCTTT	CASSLSTRLTMNTEAFF
TRBV7-9	.	TRBJ2-7	.	15	TGTGCCAGCAGCATATTCGACAGTCCTACCTACGAGCAGTACTTC	CASSIFDSPTYEQYF
TRBV2	.	TRBJ1-5	TRBD1	15	TGTGCCAGCAGAGCCACCGGGACAGCGATGGTGCCCCAGCATTTT	CASRATGTAMVPQHF
TRBV27	.	TRBJ2-7	TRBD2	17	TGTGCCAGCAGTCCGGGACTAGCGGGAGAAATTTACTACGAGCAGTACTTC	CASSPGLAGEIYYEQYF